These T cell receptor beta chains were read from a single sample in a study of T cell responses to AZD1222 COVID-19 vaccine. The data were produced by immunoSEQ multiplex PCR, yet TCRdb's version contains in-frame clones alone and is incomplete. The sample lists 150,000 to 180,000 clones; 88% were seen once. The source material was peripheral blood, sampled on day 0 of AZD1222 vaccination. These receptors all stem from an adult in good health. CDR3s include the opening cysteine and the closing phenylalanine or tryptophan. Each record gives: D gene, clone size, V gene, J gene, CDR3 protein, CDR3 DNA. A D gene is named only where the DNA matches it firmly. Not all rows give a size; the values are once, few, many and, for expanded clones, a class.

NA	NA	TRBV3-1/TRBV3-2	TRBJ1-4	CASSLAPGDQGEKLFF	TGTGCCAGCAGCCTCGCACCCGGGGATCAAGGGGAAAAACTGTTTTTT
TRBD1	NA	TRBV6-2/TRBV6-3	TRBJ2-6	CASSYITGQSSGANVLTF	TGTGCCAGCAGTTACATAACGGGACAGTCCTCTGGGGCCAACGTCCTGACTTTC
NA	once	TRBV27	TRBJ1-1	CASSPGGRGTFF	TGTGCCAGCAGTCCGGGGGGGAGGGGGACTTTCTTT
NA	NA	TRBV9	TRBJ1-2	CASSVGQTMVSYTF	TGTGCCAGCAGCGTAGGACAGACTATGGTTAGCTACACCTTC
NA	NA	TRBV12-3/TRBV12-4	TRBJ2-7	CASRRHYEQYF	TGTGCCAGCAGGCGTCACTACGAGCAGTACTTC
NA	NA	TRBV29-1	TRBJ1-1	CSVAGMGTEAFF	TGCAGCGTTGCGGGGATGGGCACTGAAGCTTTCTTT
TRBD1	NA	TRBV7-2	TRBJ1-3	CASSTDRGNGNTIYF	TGTGCCAGCAGCACGGACAGGGGGAATGGAAACACCATATATTTT
TRBD2	few	TRBV5-4	TRBJ2-7	CASSLLAGGPYEQYF	TGTGCCAGCAGCTTGTTGGCGGGGGGGCCCTACGAGCAGTACTTC
NA	few	TRBV19	TRBJ2-2	CAAGHRNTGELFF	TGTGCCGCCGGTCATAGGAACACCGGGGAGCTGTTTTTT
NA	NA	TRBV12-1	TRBJ1-6	CASSPPGQAFNSPLHF	TGTGCCAGCAGCCCCCCGGGACAGGCGTTTAATTCACCCCTCCACTTT
NA	NA	TRBV7-9	TRBJ2-7	CASRPGTGPYEQYF	TGTGCCAGCAGGCCTGGCACAGGCCCCTACGAGCAGTACTTC
NA	NA	TRBV6-5	TRBJ2-7	CASSYWGRGSSYEQYF	TGTGCCAGCAGTTACTGGGGCCGGGGATCTTCCTACGAGCAGTACTTC
TRBD2	NA	TRBV10-3	TRBJ2-7	CASAGTGGSYEQYF	TGTGCCAGCGCCGGGACGGGGGGATCCTACGAGCAGTACTTC
NA	NA	TRBV6-5	TRBJ1-2	CASSFTGTYGYTF	TGTGCCAGCAGTTTTACAGGGACGTACGGCTACACCTTC
NA	NA	TRBV5-1	TRBJ2-2	CASSLRTQNTGELFF	TGCGCCAGCAGCTTGCGGACACAGAACACCGGGGAGCTGTTTTTT
TRBD1	NA	TRBV7-3	TRBJ2-2	CASSSGTGNTGELFF	TGTGCCAGCAGTTCCGGGACAGGGAACACCGGGGAGCTGTTTTTT
TRBD1	NA	TRBV7-3	TRBJ1-1	CASSRDRGDTEAFF	TGTGCCAGCAGCCGGGACAGGGGGGACACTGAAGCTTTCTTT
NA	NA	TRBV28	TRBJ1-2	CASSLQGANYGYTF	TGTGCCAGCAGTTTACAGGGTGCAAACTATGGCTACACCTTC
TRBD1	NA	TRBV23-1	TRBJ1-2	CASGQGGYGYTF	TGCGCCAGCGGACAGGGGGGATATGGCTACACCTTC
NA	NA	TRBV5-1	TRBJ1-2	CASSPREYYGYTF	TGCGCCAGCAGCCCCAGGGAGTACTATGGCTACACCTTC
NA	few	TRBV3-1/TRBV3-2	TRBJ1-2	CASSQESIELAGYTF	TGTGCCAGCAGCCAAGAAAGCATCGAGCTTGCTGGCTACACCTTC
NA	NA	TRBV11-1	TRBJ1-6	CASSSDRLIASPLHF	TGTGCCAGCAGCTCAGATCGACTTATCGCGTCACCCCTCCACTTT
TRBD1	NA	TRBV7-2	TRBJ2-1	CASSPGTGRVVEQFF	TGTGCCAGCAGCCCCGGGACAGGGAGGGTGGTGGAGCAGTTCTTC
TRBD1	few	TRBV5-1	TRBJ1-1	CASSKGQGGNTEAFF	TGCGCCAGCAGCAAAGGACAGGGCGGAAACACTGAAGCTTTCTTT
TRBD1	NA	TRBV7-8	TRBJ2-5	CASIQGGRTETQYF	TGTGCCAGCATCCAAGGGGGCAGGACAGAGACCCAGTACTTC
TRBD1	NA	TRBV3-1/TRBV3-2	TRBJ1-1	CASSHRTGNSEAFF	TGTGCCAGCAGCCACCGGACAGGGAACTCTGAAGCTTTCTTT
NA	NA	TRBV2	TRBJ1-6	CASSARQVDNSPLHF	TGTGCCAGCAGTGCCCGACAGGTCGATAATTCACCCCTCCACTTT
NA	NA	TRBV6-5	TRBJ2-2	CASRLRGAGELFF	TGTGCCAGCAGGCTCCGGGGTGCCGGGGAGCTGTTTTTT
NA	once	TRBV5-6	TRBJ1-3	CASSLTGNTIYF	TGTGCCAGCAGCTTAACTGGAAACACCATATATTTT
NA	few	TRBV6-2/TRBV6-3	TRBJ2-7	CASSYAGQTYEQYF	TGTGCCAGCAGTTACGCAGGACAGACCTACGAGCAGTACTTC
TRBD1	NA	TRBV10-3	TRBJ1-2	CAIRTGLGGYTF	TGTGCCATCAGGACAGGGCTAGGGGGCTACACCTTC
TRBD1	NA	TRBV6-5	TRBJ1-2	CASSYLDRDYGYTF	TGTGCCAGCAGTTACCTCGACAGGGACTATGGCTACACCTTC
NA	NA	TRBV9	TRBJ1-6	CASSVSGYNSPLHF	TGTGCCAGCAGCGTATCCGGATATAATTCACCCCTCCACTTT
NA	NA	TRBV9	TRBJ1-1	CASSVDQNANTEAFF	TGTGCCAGCAGCGTAGATCAGAACGCGAACACTGAAGCTTTCTTT
NA	NA	TRBV7-2	TRBJ1-5	CASSLEVGPNQPQHF	TGTGCCAGCAGCTTAGAGGTGGGGCCAAATCAGCCCCAGCATTTT
NA	NA	TRBV14	TRBJ1-1	CASGQSNTEAFF	TGTGCCAGCGGACAGTCGAACACTGAAGCTTTCTTT
TRBD2	NA	TRBV10-3	TRBJ2-5	CAISPRGLAGGRETQYF	TGTGCCATCAGCCCTCGGGGACTAGCGGGGGGGAGAGAGACCCAGTACTTC
TRBD1	NA	TRBV5-6	TRBJ1-5	CASSFGQGANQPQHF	TGTGCCAGCAGTTTCGGACAGGGGGCCAATCAGCCCCAGCATTTT
NA	NA	TRBV12-3/TRBV12-4	TRBJ1-1	CASSLLGAQAFF	TGTGCCAGCAGTTTATTGGGGGCCCAAGCTTTCTTT
TRBD1	NA	TRBV27	TRBJ1-5	CASSLSGRQGAKQPQHF	TGTGCCAGCAGTTTATCCGGAAGACAGGGGGCGAAGCAGCCCCAGCATTTT
NA	once	TRBV3-1/TRBV3-2	TRBJ1-2	CASSQDPSSRYGYTF	TGTGCCAGCAGCCAAGATCCCAGTTCCCGCTATGGCTACACCTTC